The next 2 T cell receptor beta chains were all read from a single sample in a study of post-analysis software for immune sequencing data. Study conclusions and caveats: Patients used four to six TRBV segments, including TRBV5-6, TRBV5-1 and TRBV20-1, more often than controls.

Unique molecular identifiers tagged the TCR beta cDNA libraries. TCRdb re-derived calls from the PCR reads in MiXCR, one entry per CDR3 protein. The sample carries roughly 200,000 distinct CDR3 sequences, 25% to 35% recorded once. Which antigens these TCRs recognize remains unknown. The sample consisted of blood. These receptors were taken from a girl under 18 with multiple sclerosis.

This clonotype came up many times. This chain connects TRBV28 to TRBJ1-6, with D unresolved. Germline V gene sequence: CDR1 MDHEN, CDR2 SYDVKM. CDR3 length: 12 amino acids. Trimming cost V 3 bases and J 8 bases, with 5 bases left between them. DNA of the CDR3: TGTGCCAGCAGTTTTGAGGATTCACCCCTCCACTTT. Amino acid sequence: CASSFEDSPLHF.

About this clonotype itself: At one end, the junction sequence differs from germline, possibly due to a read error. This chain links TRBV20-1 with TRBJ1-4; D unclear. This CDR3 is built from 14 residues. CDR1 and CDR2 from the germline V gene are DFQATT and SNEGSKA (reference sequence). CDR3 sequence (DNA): TGCAGTGCTAGATCTAGAGGGCTAGATGAAAAACGGTTTTTT. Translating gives CSARSRGLDEKRFF.